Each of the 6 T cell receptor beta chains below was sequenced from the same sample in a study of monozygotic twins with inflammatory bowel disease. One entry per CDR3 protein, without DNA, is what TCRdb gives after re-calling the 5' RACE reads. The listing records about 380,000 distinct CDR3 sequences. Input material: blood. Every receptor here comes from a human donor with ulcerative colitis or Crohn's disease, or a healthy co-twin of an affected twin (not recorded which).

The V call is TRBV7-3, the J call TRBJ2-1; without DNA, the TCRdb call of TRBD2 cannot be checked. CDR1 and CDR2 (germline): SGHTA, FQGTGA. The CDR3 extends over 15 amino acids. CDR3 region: CASSLISQGRAEQFF.

CDR3 in amino acids: CASSLVEWALPMGAQYF. The chain recombines TRBV7-2 with TRBJ2-3; TCRdb selects TRBD2, and the lack of DNA leaves this call unchecked. Per the germline V gene, CDR1 is SGHTA and CDR2 is FQGNSA. The CDR3 is made up of 17 amino acids.

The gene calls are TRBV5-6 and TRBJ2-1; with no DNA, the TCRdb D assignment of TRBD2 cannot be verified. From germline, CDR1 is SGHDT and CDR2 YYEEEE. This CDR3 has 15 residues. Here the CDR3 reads CASILLAGNYNEQFF.

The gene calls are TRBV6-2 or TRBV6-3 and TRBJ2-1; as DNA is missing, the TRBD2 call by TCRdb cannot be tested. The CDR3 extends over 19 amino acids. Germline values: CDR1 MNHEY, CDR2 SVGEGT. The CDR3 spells CASSYSGPSGGGYNNEQFF.

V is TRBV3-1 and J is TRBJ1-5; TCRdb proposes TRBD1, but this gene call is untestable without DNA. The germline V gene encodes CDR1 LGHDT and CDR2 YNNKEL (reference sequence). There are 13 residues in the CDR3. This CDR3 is CASSQTRGQPQHF.

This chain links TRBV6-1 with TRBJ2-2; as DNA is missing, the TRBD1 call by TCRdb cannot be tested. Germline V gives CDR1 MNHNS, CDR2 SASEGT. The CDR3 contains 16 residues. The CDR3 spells CASKRGASTRTGELFF.